This T cell receptor (beta chain) was recovered during a study of CD8 T cells in Susac syndrome (dated by TCRdb to the late 2010s). Regarding the research as a whole: The study used repertoire sequencing to test whether antigen drove CD8+ T cell activation and differentiation in Susac syndrome.

Points the paper makes about the study in general: The study acknowledged that relatively few individuals were included in the TCR sequencing and HLA analysis.

Peripheral blood CD8+ and CD4+ T cells from healthy donors, Susac syndrome patients and multiple sclerosis patients were profiled using high-throughput TCR beta sequencing. Multiple sclerosis controls were treatment-naive patients with stable or active relapsing-remitting disease fulfilling revised McDonald criteria. CD8+ TEMRA cells were enriched by FACS, while bulk CD8+ and CD4+ T cells were purified by magnetic negative isolation. Blood was drawn into EDTA tubes, processed within 24 hours, and PBMCs were isolated by density gradient centrifugation. PBMCs destined for TCR sequencing were cryopreserved in liquid nitrogen and later thawed in a 37 °C water bath. The sorted or isolated CD4+, CD8+ and CD8+ TEMRA cells reached a purity of at least 90%. RNA was extracted using the RNeasy kit, and about 0.45 to 1 microgram was reverse transcribed with random hexamers. TCR beta CDR3 regions were amplified with the immunoSEQ multiplex PCR assay covering 54 Vbeta and 13 Jbeta segments. Bias from PCR amplification was corrected by using a synthetic template baseline for primer optimization and for computational correction. In the paper's pipeline: Only productive sequences were kept, with reads annotated to V, D and J genes according to IMGT and analyzed in immunoSEQ Analyzer. Clonality was computed as one minus Shannon entropy normalized by log2 of the number of productive unique sequences. For each patient and control, public and private clones were evaluated within the 100 most prevalent clones. Clones were defined as Susac-specific if absent from the healthy and MS cohorts, from under 1,200 published viral clones and from other ImmuneACCESS disease sequences. The public sequencing data were trimmed at Q25 with fastp and processed into clonotypes with MiXCR by TCRdb, which kept only in-frame beta chains. Entries are consolidated by CDR3 protein sequence, retaining the most common genes and DNA. TCRdb's processing, not the study's, gives the V and J calls here. In all, the sample holds 250,000 or so distinct CDR3 sequences, and 93% of those were seen once. Together, the top ten hold approximately 0.072% of the sample.

To note about this clonotype: It lacks a known antigen. One base away there is no much larger clone; base qualities are not given.

V is reduced by 1 base and J by 1 base, leaving a spacing of 10 bases between them. The CDR3 holds 15 amino acids from the cysteine to the phenylalanine. The DNA shown is the 45-base CDR3, in frame from base 1. CDR1 DFQATT and CDR2 SNEGSKA were looked up in the germline V gene (reference sequence). This TCR was sampled from a human donor with multiple sclerosis. The sequence is built from TRBV20-1 and TRBJ1-4; the D segment could be TRBD1, given 6 matching bases. The sequencing sample was made of CD4+ T cells from PBMCs. The DNA is as follows: TGCAGTGCTAGAGGAGGGGGAGGAACTAATGAAAAACTGTTTTTT. It encodes CSARGGGGTNEKLFF.